The sequence of this T cell receptor (beta chain) was determined in a study of circulating CD8 cells and anti-PD-1 response in melanoma. Study findings and constraints: Published repertoire comparisons used only baseline and M1 samples from a small cohort with few responders.

By sample fraction, this clonotype is medium-sized. Its antigen remains unidentified. From live CD3+CD8+TCRalphabeta+ cells, four PD-1 and/or TIGIT subsets were sorted. CDR3 length equals 17 residues. Per the germline V gene, CDR1 is MNHNY and CDR2 is SVGAGI (reference sequence). Unmatched junction bases numbered 9, after V lost 2 bases and J lost 4 bases. Using 15 ng of total RNA, TCR libraries were made with the QIAseq Immune Repertoire TCR panel. Each CDR3 protein gets one entry after TCRdb re-called the reads with MiXCR. The sample yields about 690 distinct CDR3 sequences, 10% to 15% seen once. The J gene is TRBJ1-2, the V gene TRBV6-6; 11 bases are a match to TRBD1. The origin of this receptor is a human donor with melanoma. Specimen: CD8+ T cells from PBMCs, collected at baseline or after one month of anti-PD-1 therapy (not recorded which). CDR3 sequence: CASSYSGQGAYGYGYTF. Written as DNA, the CDR3 is TGTGCCAGCAGTTACAGCGGACAGGGGGCGTATGGCTATGGCTACACCTTC.